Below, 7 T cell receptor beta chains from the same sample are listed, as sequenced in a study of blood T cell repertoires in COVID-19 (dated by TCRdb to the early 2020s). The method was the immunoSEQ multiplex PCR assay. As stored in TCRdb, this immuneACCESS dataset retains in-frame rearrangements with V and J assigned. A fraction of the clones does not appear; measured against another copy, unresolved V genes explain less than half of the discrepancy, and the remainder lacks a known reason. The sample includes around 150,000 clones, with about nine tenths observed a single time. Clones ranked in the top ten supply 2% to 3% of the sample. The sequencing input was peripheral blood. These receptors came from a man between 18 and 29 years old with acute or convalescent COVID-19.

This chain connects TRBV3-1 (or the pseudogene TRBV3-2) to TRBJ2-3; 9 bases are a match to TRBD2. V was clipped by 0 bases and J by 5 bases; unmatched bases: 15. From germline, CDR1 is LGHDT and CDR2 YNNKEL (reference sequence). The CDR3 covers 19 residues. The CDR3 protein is CASSQDPPIAGVVEDTQYF. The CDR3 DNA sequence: TGTGCCAGCAGCCAAGATCCACCTATAGCGGGAGTGGTAGAAGATACGCAGTATTTT.

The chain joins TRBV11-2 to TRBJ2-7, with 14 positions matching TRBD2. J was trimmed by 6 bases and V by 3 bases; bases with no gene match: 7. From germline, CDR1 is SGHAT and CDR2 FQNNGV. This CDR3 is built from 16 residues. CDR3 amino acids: CASSFRLAGGEGEQYF. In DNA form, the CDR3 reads TGTGCCAGCAGCTTCCGACTAGCGGGAGGGGAAGGCGAGCAGTACTTC. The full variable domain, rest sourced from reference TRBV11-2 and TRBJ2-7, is EAGVAQSPRYKIIEKRQSVAFWCNPISGHATLYWYQQILGQGPKLLIQFQNNGVVDDSQLPKDRFSAERLKGVDSTLKIQPAKLEDSAVYLCASSFRLAGGEGEQYFGPGTRLTVT.

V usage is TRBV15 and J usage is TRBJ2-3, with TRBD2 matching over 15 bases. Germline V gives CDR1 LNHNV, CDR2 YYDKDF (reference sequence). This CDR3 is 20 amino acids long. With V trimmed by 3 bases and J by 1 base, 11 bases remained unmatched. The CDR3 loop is CATSRTLGLAGGVRTDTQYF. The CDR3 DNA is TGTGCCACCAGCAGGACCTTAGGACTAGCGGGGGGGGTTCGCACAGATACGCAGTATTTT.

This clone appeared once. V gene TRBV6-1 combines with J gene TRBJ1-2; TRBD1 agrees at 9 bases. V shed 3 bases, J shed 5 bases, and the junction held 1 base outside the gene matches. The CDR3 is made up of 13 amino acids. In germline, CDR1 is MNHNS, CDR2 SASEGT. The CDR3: CASSEGQGYGYTF. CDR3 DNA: TGTGCCAGCAGTGAGGGACAGGGTTATGGCTACACCTTC.

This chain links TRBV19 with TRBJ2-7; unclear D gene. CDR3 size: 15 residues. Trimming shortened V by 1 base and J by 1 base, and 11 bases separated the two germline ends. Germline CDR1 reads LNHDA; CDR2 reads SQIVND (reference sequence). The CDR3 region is CASSIGSSPSYEQYF. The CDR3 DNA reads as TGTGCCAGTAGTATAGGTAGTAGCCCTTCCTACGAGCAGTACTTC.

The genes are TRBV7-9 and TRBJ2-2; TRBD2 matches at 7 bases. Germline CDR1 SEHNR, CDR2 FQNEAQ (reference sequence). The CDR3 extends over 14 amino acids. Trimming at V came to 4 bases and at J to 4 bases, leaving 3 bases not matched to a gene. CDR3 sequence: CASSSWEGTGELFF. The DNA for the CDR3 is TGTGCCAGCAGCTCTTGGGAGGGCACCGGGGAGCTGTTTTTT. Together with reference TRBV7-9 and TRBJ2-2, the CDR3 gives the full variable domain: DTGVSQNPRHKITKRGQNVTFRCDPISEHNRLYWYRQTLGQGPEFLTYFQNEAQLEKSRLLSDRFSAERPKGSFSTLEIQRTEQGDSAMYLCASSSWEGTGELFFGEGSRLTVL.

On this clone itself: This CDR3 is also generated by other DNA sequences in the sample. The CDR3, as DNA: TGTGCCTGGAGTGTTGGGGGGAGCTCCTACGAGCAGTACTTC. This sequence encodes CAWSVGGSSYEQYF. The V gene is TRBV30, the J gene TRBJ2-7; tentative D call: TRBD2 (6 bases). The CDR3 runs 14 residues. The germline gives CDR1 GTSNPN, CDR2 SVGIG (reference sequence). Between the trimmed V and J ends, which lost 0 bases and 0 bases, there was a span of 9 bases.